This T cell receptor (beta chain) originates from a study of blood T cell repertoires in COVID-19. The wider study: Donors in the United States, Italy and Spain gave samples during acute or convalescent COVID-19. PBMCs, B-cell-depleted T cells, or T cells provided the cDNA or gDNA that made up the material.

Authors' data handling: Estimates of nucleated cell counts were drawn from the amplification of reference gene primers. The data were produced by immunoSEQ multiplex PCR, yet TCRdb's version contains in-frame clones alone and is incomplete. V, J and clone size were drawn from that table, and D and trimming were deduced from the DNA. The table shows about 69,000 clones, with about four fifths occurring only once. The origin of this receptor is a human donor in a cohort sampled during active COVID-19. Sequenced: peripheral blood.

The CDR3 DNA sequence: TGTGCCTGGAGTGTACAGGCGGATACGCAGTATTTT. Translation: CAWSVQADTQYF. The rearrangement links TRBV30 to TRBJ2-3, with D maybe TRBD1 (5 bases). CDR1 is GTSNPN and CDR2 is SVGIG in the germline V gene (reference sequence). V was trimmed by 0 bases and J by 6 bases, leaving 7 bases between them. The CDR3 totals 12 residues. The whole variable domain, filled in from reference TRBV30 and TRBJ2-3, reads SQTIHQWPATLVQPVGSPLSLECTVEGTSNPNLYWYRQAAGRGLQLLFYSVGIGQISSEVPQNLSASRPQDRQFILSSKKLLLSDSGFYLCAWSVQADTQYFGPGTRLTVL.